These 14 T cell receptor beta chains share one sample of origin, sequenced in a study of cytomegalovirus exposure and HLA in healthy donors. PCR employed 60 Vbeta and 13 Jbeta primers. Repertoires were generated with immunoSEQ multiplex PCR, while TCRdb's copy carries only in-frame clones and drops some. Its table lists some 120,000 clones. Sequenced: PBMCs. These receptors all come from a man aged 18 to 29 in good health and CMV-seronegative.

The gene calls are TRBV11-2 and TRBJ1-1; 7 bases line up with TRBD1. With 6 bases clipped from V and 4 bases from J, the junction kept 2 bases outside the gene matches. Germline V gene lookup returns CDR1 SGHAT and CDR2 FQNNGV. The CDR3 loop spans 12 amino acids. CDR3 DNA: TGTGCCAGCAGTCCAGGGGGCACTGAAGCTTTCTTT. Translation gives CASSPGGTEAFF.

This chain joins TRBV9 and TRBJ2-7; 14 bases align to TRBD2. The ends lost 3 bases at V and 4 bases at J; junction bases unmatched: 6. The CDR3 runs to 16 residues. Germline V lookup: CDR1 SGDLS, CDR2 YYNGEE. The CDR3 is CASSAGLAGGWYEQYF. The DNA of the CDR3 is TGTGCCAGCAGCGCCGGACTAGCGGGGGGCTGGTACGAGCAGTACTTC.

The chain links TRBV11-2 to TRBJ2-7, with 10 bases matching TRBD2. The CDR3 sequence is 14 residues long. Germline values: CDR1 SGHAT, CDR2 FQNNGV. The V and J ends lost 5 bases and 4 bases, in that order; junction bases with no gene match: 5. CDR3 DNA: TGTGCCAGCAGCCTTGGACTAGCGGTTTACGAGCAGTACTTC. Protein product: CASSLGLAVYEQYF.

The rearrangement links TRBV18 to TRBJ1-2, with a possible D match to TRBD1 (5 bases). The CDR3 loop spans 14 amino acids. Germline CDR1 reads KGHSH; CDR2 reads LQKENI. V shed 6 bases and J shed 4 bases, with 15 bases lying between them. The CDR3 DNA is TGTGCCAGCTCGTCTGGACAAGCGATCTATGGCTACACCTTC. It encodes CASSSGQAIYGYTF.

The chain couples TRBV5-1 to TRBJ2-1; the match to TRBD1 covers 9 bases. The CDR3 is 14 residues long. Germline values: CDR1 SGHRS, CDR2 YFSETQ. V shed 4 bases and J 4 bases; nucleotides not matched to a gene: 3. CDR3 sequence: CASSGGQGYNEQFF. The CDR3 DNA sequence: TGCGCCAGCAGCGGGGGACAGGGATACAATGAGCAGTTCTTC.

V gene TRBV15 combines with J gene TRBJ2-5; TRBD2 matches at 10 bases. The J call could be wrong; TRBJ2-7 is a better fit for the DNA end. In germline, CDR1 is LNHNV, CDR2 YYDKDF (reference sequence). CDR3 length: 17 amino acids. CDR3 protein: CATSRDLSSGSPYEQYF. In DNA, the CDR3 is TGTGCCACCAGCAGAGATCTCTCTAGCGGGAGCCCCTACGAGCAGTACTTC.

The V and J genes are TRBV2 and TRBJ2-7, with D unclear. The CDR3 is made up of 13 amino acids. CDR1 and CDR2 from the germline V gene are SNHLY and FYNNEI. V was trimmed by 6 bases and J by 2 bases, leaving 11 bases between them. CDR3 sequence reads: CASRGRGPYEQYF. The CDR3 DNA is TGTGCCAGCAGAGGAAGAGGCCCCTACGAGCAGTACTTC.

The chain links TRBV30 to TRBJ1-1; D unresolved. CDR1 and CDR2 from the germline V gene are GTSNPN and SVGIG (reference sequence). Trimming took 0 bases from V and 1 from J, leaving 9 bases between them. This CDR3 is built from 14 residues. The CDR3 is CAWSVSPGNTEAFF. CDR3 DNA sequence: TGTGCCTGGAGTGTATCGCCAGGGAACACTGAAGCTTTCTTT.

V is TRBV5-1 and J is TRBJ1-3; D might be TRBD1 (5 bases). With 4 bases removed from V and 2 bases from J, the gap between germline ends came to 19 bases. Germline CDR1 is SGHRS and CDR2 is YFSETQ. The CDR3 totals 17 residues. The CDR3 nucleotides read TGCGCCAGCAGCCCAAGGGGCGGTGGGGAGGCTGGAAACACCATATATTTT. Its translation: CASSPRGGGEAGNTIYF.

Comments on this clone: Other nucleotide sequences from this sample produce the same CDR3. The chain employs TRBV6-6 and TRBJ2-1; D is perhaps TRBD2 (6 bases). Per germline, CDR1 MNHNY and CDR2 SVGAGI (reference sequence). The CDR3 is made up of 16 amino acids. V lost 9 bases to trimming and J lost 7 bases, with 25 bases between them. The CDR3 sequence is CASSRPGTPGGNEQFF. Here the CDR3 DNA reads TGTGCCAGTTCGCGACCCGGGACTCCAGGAGGGAATGAGCAGTTCTTC.

The rearrangement links TRBV7-9 to TRBJ1-2; D is perhaps TRBD1 (5 bases). CDR1 is SEHNR, CDR2 FQNEAQ, per germline (reference sequence). There are 16 residues in the CDR3. Trimming pared 3 bases from V and 9 bases from J, leaving 23 bases between. In DNA form, the CDR3 reads TGTGCCAGCAGCTTTACCCAGTGGGACTCGGTTACAAGCTACACCTTC. Its translation is CASSFTQWDSVTSYTF.

CDR3 sequence (DNA): TGTGCCAGCAGCGTAGTTGGGGGGACTGAGCAGTTCTTC. Protein sequence: CASSVVGGTEQFF. V gene TRBV9 combines with J gene TRBJ2-1, with D maybe TRBD2 (6 bases). V was clipped by 0 bases and J by 9 bases, with 10 bases between them. The V gene's germline CDR1 is SGDLS and CDR2 YYNGEE. This CDR3 spans 13 amino acids.

The chain carries TRBV27 and TRBJ1-2; TRBD1 is a possible D gene (5 bases). In germline, CDR1 is MNHEY, CDR2 SMNVEV (reference sequence). Trimming shortened V by 5 bases and J by 5 bases, and 21 bases separated the two germline ends. This CDR3 spans 16 amino acids. CDR3 DNA sequence: TGTGCCAGCAGTACAAAAGGGGTCGGAAAGGGGTATGGCTACACCTTC. This codes for CASSTKGVGKGYGYTF.

The rearrangement joins TRBV7-9 to TRBJ2-7, with 12 bases matching TRBD1. The CDR3 covers 14 residues. Trimming took 4 bases from V and 4 from J; bases not matched to a gene: 2. CDR1 is SEHNR, CDR2 FQNEAQ, per germline (reference sequence). The CDR3 reads CASSSGQGAYEQYF. CDR3 DNA sequence: TGTGCCAGCAGCTCGGGACAGGGGGCTTACGAGCAGTACTTC.